This TCR beta chain was observed in a study of T cells in Graves' hyperthyroidism and ophthalmopathy. Turning to this clonotype: Its antigen is unidentified.

Amplified TCR beta CDR3 regions derived from RNA transcripts. HTBI primers were employed in a first-round RT-PCR of the TCR CDR3. MiXCR, applied by TCRdb to the multiplex PCR reads, yields one record per CDR3 protein. This table holds a few hundred thousand distinct CDR3 sequences, roughly 16% found once. The V gene's germline CDR1 is SGHTA and CDR2 FQGNSA. Losses at the gene ends were 5 bases for V and 2 bases for J; bases not matched to a gene: 12. This CDR3 has 16 residues. Study observations and caveats: Among thyroid clonotypes expanded above 0.001, most also appeared in blood.

The V gene is TRBV7-2, the J gene TRBJ2-7; 7 bases fit TRBD2. The sequence was collected from a woman between 40 and 55 years old with Graves' ophthalmopathy. Sequencing was performed on blood. CDR3 nucleotide sequence: TGTGCCAGCAGCCCCCAGACTAGCTCGTCTCCCTACGAGCAGTACTTC. This encodes CASSPQTSSSPYEQYF.